This T cell receptor (beta chain) was observed in a study of blood T cell repertoires in COVID-19 (TCRdb year 2020). For context, the study as a whole: Samples covering the acute and convalescent phases of COVID-19 were provided by collaborators in the United States, Italy and Spain. The material from the prospective study consisted of cDNA or gDNA derived from T cells, B-cell-depleted T cells, or PBMCs. The dataset comprised deeply sampled blood TCRbeta repertoires from subjects exposed to, actively infected with, or recovered from COVID-19. A freely available public database, intended as a resource for researchers studying the immune response to SARS-CoV-2, is where the repertoires were released. The samples were drawn from the first 160 participants of the ongoing ImmuneRACE study and from under 1,500 subjects provided by 6 global collaborators. Sample metadata almost always included a de-identified subject ID, COVID-19 status, age in years and sex. Where available, HLA class I and class II types were obtained from metadata supplied by the sample provider rather than from assay-based typing. Overall study results and their limits: The quantity of clinical and demographic metadata differed by source and by participant and was supplied without curation.

Measured from the cysteine to the phenylalanine, the CDR3 is 16 residues long. CDR3 DNA is the only sequence kept; it has 48 bases, read in frame from the first base. V ends up 3 bases short and J 0 bases short, with an unmatched junction base count of 6. CDR1 and CDR2 are read off the germline V gene as SNHLY and FYNNEI. Remarks on this clone: The clone's antigen remains unknown. Base qualities were left out, and no much larger clone turns up one base away.

One collaborating source in Seattle enrolled patients while the patients were actively infected and followed the patients over time throughout the course of disease. Whole blood was collected in K2EDTA tubes by collaborating institutions according to the institutions' own protocols. For TCRbeta analysis, collaborators shipped samples as frozen whole blood, isolated PBMCs, or DNA extracted from either of those sample types. TCRbeta CDR3 regions were amplified from genomic DNA using the immunoSEQ Assay, a bias-controlled multiplex PCR. In the paper's pipeline: The number of nucleated cells in each sample was estimated by amplification of reference gene primers within the assay. Sequence reads were collapsed and filtered to measure the absolute abundance of every unique TCRbeta CDR3 rearrangement. For each sample, productive Simpson clonality was calculated by taking the square root of Simpson's diversity index across productive rearrangements. TCRdb's version of the immuneACCESS table is confined to in-frame rearrangements and falls short of the full clone set. An unresolved V gene accounts for under half of the shortfall where checked; the remainder is of unknown origin. The DNA gave D and trimming, while V, J and clone size come from that table. The sample table lists about 160,000 clones, 85% of them with a count of one. The ten largest clones capture about 5.6% of the sample.

The receptor was derived from a woman aged 50 to 60 with COVID-19, enrolled during active disease. The V gene is TRBV2 and the J gene is TRBJ2-3, with 7 central nucleotides matching TRBD2. The specimen was peripheral blood. The bases read TGTGCCAGCAGTGAGGACGCTAGCGGTAGCACAGATACGCAGTATTTT. The resulting protein is CASSEDASGSTDTQYF.